This entry concerns a single TCR beta chain. Original data processing: Estimation of nucleated cell counts relied on the amplification of reference gene primers. Repertoires were generated with immunoSEQ multiplex PCR, while TCRdb's copy carries only in-frame clones and drops some. V and J calls and clone size are those listed in that table; D and trimming were worked out from the DNA. The table has some 250,000 clones, roughly 88% seen once. Germline CDR1 reads KGHDR; CDR2 reads SFDVKD. This CDR3 has 13 amino acids. V was cut by 6 bases and J by 6 bases, with 13 bases left in between. The sample originates from a study of blood T cell repertoires in COVID-19. Turning to the study itself: The study drew acute and convalescent COVID-19 samples from the United States, Italy and Spain. Sample material is recorded as cDNA or gDNA derived from T cells, B-cell-depleted T cells, or PBMCs.

Material for sequencing was peripheral blood. The TCR was taken from a woman aged 25 to 39 with acute or convalescent COVID-19. V gene TRBV24-1 combines with J gene TRBJ1-1, with D tentatively TRBD1 (6 bases). CDR3 amino acids: CATSRGGLAEAFF. CDR3 sequence (DNA): TGTGCCACCAGTAGGGGGGGGCTCGCTGAAGCTTTCTTT.